This entry is about one T cell receptor (beta chain). This may be a read error: a much more frequent sequence differs by one nucleotide. CDR3 length equals 16 residues. After removal of 1 base from V and 2 bases from J, the junction contained 6 bases not matched to a gene. From germline, CDR1 is MGHDK and CDR2 SYGVNS. The data are from a study of T cell repertoires in cytomegalovirus infection. On the study more broadly: Both CMV infection and a matching HLA type were indicated by public TCR beta signatures.

MiXCR was run by TCRdb on the reads, yielding one entry per CDR3 protein. The data hold some 150,000 distinct CDR3 sequences, with about a quarter observed a single time. Source material: PBMCs. The V call is TRBV25-1, the J call TRBJ2-7; 9 positions match TRBD2. The TCR originated in a human donor in good health (CMV status not recorded). Some clones in this sample may be carry-over from other donors' samples. The CDR3 here is CASSELVSSGTYEQYF. DNA of the CDR3: TGTGCCAGCAGTGAATTGGTGTCTAGCGGGACCTACGAGCAGTACTTC.